The next 30 T cell receptor beta chains were all read from a single sample in a study of preoperative IRX-2 immunotherapy in early breast cancer. Documented treatment: preoperative locoregional IRX-2 cytokine immunotherapy. Assay used: immunoSEQ multiplex PCR; TCRdb lists only in-frame clones, some missing. The table records about 98,000 clones, just over 85% of them present only once. This sample comprised tumor tissue, obtained after IRX-2 immunotherapy. The receptors here all came from a human donor with breast cancer.

The chain couples TRBV7-6 to TRBJ2-7; 9 bases map to TRBD2. The germline gives CDR1 SGHVS, CDR2 FNYEAQ. J lost 3 bases, V lost 3 bases, and 6 bases had no gene match. The CDR3 has 15 amino acids. In nucleotides, the CDR3 is TGTGCCAGCAGCTTGGCTGGCGGGAGGGTCTACGAGCAGTACTTC. This sequence encodes CASSLAGGRVYEQYF.

V is TRBV7-2 and J is TRBJ2-2; the D is unclear. Trimming removed 5 bases from V and 5 bases from J, with 9 bases in between. Per the germline V gene, CDR1 is SGHTA and CDR2 is FQGNSA. The CDR3 spans 13 residues. CDR3 DNA sequence: TGTGCCAGCAGCATTGGTGGGACCGGGGAGCTGTTTTTT. Its protein is CASSIGGTGELFF. The full variable domain, its missing parts supplied by reference TRBV7-2 and TRBJ2-2, is GAGVSQSPSNKVTEKGKDVELRCDPISGHTALYWYRQSLGQGLEFLIYFQGNSAPDKSGLPSDRFSAERTGGSVSTLTIQRTQQEDSAVYLCASSIGGTGELFFGEGSRLTVL.

The chain joins TRBV14 to TRBJ2-5; 13 nucleotides match TRBD2. Per the germline V gene, CDR1 is SGHDN and CDR2 is FVKESK. This CDR3 is 15 amino acids long. The junction had 3 bases not matched to a gene; V was cut back by 3 bases and J by 5 bases. The CDR3 DNA reads as TGTGCCAGCAGCCACTCACTAGCGGGGGGGGAGACCCAGTACTTC. Its protein is CASSHSLAGGETQYF.

The rearrangement joins TRBV19 to TRBJ2-1, with a tentative D call TRBD2 (7 bases). CDR1 is LNHDA and CDR2 is SQIVND in the germline V gene (reference sequence). V was shortened by 3 bases and J by 5 bases, with 14 bases between the two germline ends. This CDR3 has 15 amino acids. In nucleotides, the CDR3 is TGTGCCAGTAGTATGGGAGGGGGTCCCGACAATGAGCAGTTCTTC. Translation gives CASSMGGGPDNEQFF.

The rearrangement uses TRBV6-8 and TRBJ2-5; 8 bases match TRBD2. V dropped 4 bases and J dropped 4; count of bases not matched to a gene: 5. Germline loops: CDR1 MNHGY, CDR2 SAAAGT. This CDR3 comprises 14 residues. CDR3 sequence: CASSFREGGETQYF. CDR3 DNA sequence: TGTGCCAGCAGTTTTCGGGAGGGGGGAGAGACCCAGTACTTC.

The gene calls are TRBV6-8 and TRBJ1-4; D is undetermined. The CDR3 runs to 14 residues. CDR1 and CDR2 (germline): MNHGY, SAAAGT. V was trimmed by 5 bases and J by 1 base, leaving 8 bases between them. CDR3 residues: CASSTGLTNEKLFF. The CDR3, as DNA: TGTGCCAGCAGTACGGGTCTAACTAATGAAAAACTGTTTTTT.

Notes on this clone: Other DNA sequences in this specimen translate into the identical CDR3. V gene TRBV5-1 combines with J gene TRBJ2-7; perhaps TRBD1 as D (5 bases). This CDR3 region has 14 residues. V shed 3 bases and J shed 4 bases, with 14 bases lying between them. Germline lookup yields CDR1 SGHRS and CDR2 YFSETQ. In DNA, the CDR3 is TGCGCCAGCAGCTCCCGGCAGGGAAGGTACGAGCAGTACTTC. Residues: CASSSRQGRYEQYF.

The chain is built from TRBV5-1 and TRBJ1-1; tentatively, D is TRBD1 (6 bases). The germline V gene encodes CDR1 SGHRS and CDR2 YFSETQ. The CDR3 sequence is 16 residues long. V gave up 4 bases and J gave up 4 bases, with 20 bases separating them. CDR3 nucleotides: TGCGCCAGCAGCCTAGATCGGGGAGTCAGGGGCACTGAAGCTTTCTTT. Translated: CASSLDRGVRGTEAFF.

V is TRBV29-1 and J is TRBJ1-2; maybe TRBD1 (6 bases). Between the trimmed V and J ends, which lost 7 bases and 4 bases, there was a span of 19 bases. The CDR3 is 14 amino acids. CDR1 and CDR2 from the germline V gene are SQVTM and ANQGSEA. CDR3 protein: CSANGNGGGYGYTF. The CDR3, as DNA: TGCAGCGCCAATGGGAATGGGGGCGGCTATGGCTACACCTTC.

The chain carries TRBV28 and TRBJ1-2, with no clear D. Trimming stripped 2 bases from V and 2 bases from J, with 12 bases between. This CDR3 spans 15 amino acids. The germline V gene encodes CDR1 MDHEN and CDR2 SYDVKM. CDR3 sequence (DNA): TGTGCCAGCAGTTTACAGCAAGTTTTAAACTATGGCTACACCTTC. This codes for CASSLQQVLNYGYTF.

The genes are TRBV19 and TRBJ1-5, with TRBD1 matching 9 bases. The CDR3 extends over 15 amino acids. Germline trimming cut 0 bases from V and 6 bases from J; bases unmatched to any gene: 3. Germline-derived CDR1 and CDR2 are LNHDA and SQIVND (reference sequence). The CDR3 region has the DNA TGTGCCAGTAGTATAGAAGGGGACAGGGCTCAGCCCCAGCATTTT. Encoded protein: CASSIEGDRAQPQHF.

The chain uses TRBV7-1 and TRBJ2-7; TRBD2 matches 10 bases. TRBV7-1 is recorded as an ORF, its role being uncertain. J lost 2 bases, V lost 4 bases, and 11 bases had no gene match. CDR3 size: 17 residues. In nucleotides, the CDR3 is TGTGCCAGCAGCTTAGAGAGGTCACTAGCGGGAACCTACGAGCAGTACTTC. Translation gives CASSLERSLAGTYEQYF.

Here the CDR3 DNA reads TGTGCCACCAGCGCCAGCCGTGTACTGAGAGGTACCAATGAGCAGTTCTTC. Translation: CATSASRVLRGTNEQFF. The chain recombines TRBV15 with TRBJ2-1; D gene ambiguous. CDR3 size: 17 residues. CDR1 is LNHNV and CDR2 is YYDKDF in the germline V gene (reference sequence). V lost 5 bases and J 6 bases, leaving 23 bases between the germline ends.

This clone has more than one count but fewer than ten. V and J are TRBV10-3 and TRBJ2-2; no reliable D call. V lost 0 bases and J lost 4, with 12 bases in between. The V gene's germline CDR1 is ENHRY and CDR2 SYGVKD. The CDR3 is made up of 16 amino acids. CDR3 nucleotides: TGTGCCATCAGTGAGTCGAACCGGGTCGGCACCGGGGAGCTGTTTTTT. Residues: CAISESNRVGTGELFF.

The J gene is TRBJ2-7, the V gene TRBV6-8; no clear D gene. CDR3 length: 14 amino acids. In germline, CDR1 is MNHGY, CDR2 SAAAGT. With 5 bases removed from V and 3 bases from J, the gap between germline ends came to 14 bases. Written as DNA, the CDR3 is TGTGCCAGCAGTGGGGAATTGGACGGCTACGAGCAGTACTTC. This encodes CASSGELDGYEQYF.

This clone has only a few counts. The chain has TRBV7-1 and TRBJ2-2; D is perhaps TRBD2 (6 bases). TRBV7-1 is placed among ORFs of uncertain function. V lost 4 bases to trimming and J lost 5 bases, with 14 bases between them. CDR3 length: 15 amino acids. The CDR3 reads CASSLQAGVTGELFF. The CDR3 nucleotides read TGTGCCAGCAGCTTACAAGCGGGCGTTACCGGGGAGCTGTTTTTT.

The rearrangement uses TRBV6-8 and TRBJ2-7, with D tentatively TRBD1 (7 bases). The CDR3 has 12 residues. The V end lost 5 bases, the J end lost 9 bases, and 14 bases lay between the germline ends. The germline gives CDR1 MNHGY, CDR2 SAAAGT. The CDR3 sequence is CASSQGQGGQYF. DNA of the CDR3: TGTGCCAGCAGTCAGGGTCAGGGGGGGCAGTACTTC.

The chain links TRBV7-8 to TRBJ1-6; D possibly corresponds to TRBD1 (5 bases). The CDR3 has 13 amino acids. Per the germline V gene, CDR1 is SGHVS and CDR2 is FQNEAQ. Trimming pared 6 bases from V and 8 bases from J, leaving 11 bases between. The CDR3 DNA follows: TGTGCCAGCAGTCCACTGGGGGATTCACCCCTCCACTTT. Protein: CASSPLGDSPLHF.

A remark on this clone: Mismatch with germline at one junction end may stem from a read error. V gene TRBV6-4 combines with J gene TRBJ2-1; D is perhaps TRBD1 or TRBD2 (5 bases each). The germline V gene encodes CDR1 MRHNA and CDR2 SNTAGT. The CDR3 has 15 amino acids. CDR3 DNA: TGTGCCAGCAGTTACTCCGGGACGGCCTTCAATGAGCAGTTCTTC. The encoded protein is CASSYSGTAFNEQFF.

The chain couples TRBV11-3 to TRBJ2-3, with D unclear. V was trimmed by 3 bases and J by 2 bases, leaving 15 bases between them. The CDR3 totals 16 residues. Germline V CDR1 and CDR2: SGHNT, YENEEA. As DNA, the CDR3 is TGTGCCAGCAGCTTGCGCGGCCGCGGAATCACAGATACGCAGTATTTT. Its translation is CASSLRGRGITDTQYF.

This clone showed up just once. CDR3 DNA sequence: TGCGCCAGCACAAACATGGGATTAACTTACGAGCAGTACTTC. Translating gives CASTNMGLTYEQYF. The J gene is TRBJ2-7, the V gene TRBV5-1; D call uncertain. The germline V gene has CDR1 SGHRS and CDR2 YFSETQ. Trimming cost V 6 bases and J 4 bases, with 17 bases left between them. CDR3 length equals 14 residues. The variable domain in full, completed from reference TRBV5-1 and TRBJ2-7, reads KAGVTQTPRYLIKTRGQQVTLSCSPISGHRSVSWYQQTPGQGLQFLFEYFSETQRNKGNFPGRFSGRQFSNSRSEMNVSTLELGDSALYLCASTNMGLTYEQYFGPGTRLTVT.

The rearrangement joins TRBV11-3 to TRBJ1-5, with D perhaps TRBD1 (5 bases). Germline CDR1 reads SGHNT; CDR2 reads YENEEA. The V gene lost 5 bases and the J gene lost 1 base, with 18 bases spanning the gap. The CDR3 spans 17 residues. In DNA, the CDR3 is TGTGCCAGCAGCCTTCAGCCGGCGGGGGTAAGCAATCAGCCCCAGCATTTT. It specifies CASSLQPAGVSNQPQHF. The variable domain in full, completed from reference TRBV11-3 and TRBJ1-5, reads EAGVVQSPRYKIIEKKQPVAFWCNPISGHNTLYWYLQNLGQGPELLIRYENEEAVDDSQLPKDRFSAERLKGVDSTLKIQPAELGDSAVYLCASSLQPAGVSNQPQHFGDGTRLSIL.

The gene calls are TRBV6-8 and TRBJ2-3; 8 nucleotides match TRBD2. With V trimmed by 6 bases and J by 4 bases, 6 bases remained unmatched. The CDR3 spans 14 residues. CDR1 and CDR2 from the germline V gene are MNHGY and SAAAGT. The CDR3 sequence is CASSLQAGADTQYF. CDR3 DNA sequence: TGTGCCAGCAGCTTACAAGCGGGGGCAGATACGCAGTATTTT.

The J gene is TRBJ1-1, the V gene TRBV6-8; 8 positions match TRBD1. V lost 10 bases to trimming and J lost 8 bases; unmatched junction nucleotides: 15. The germline CDR1 and CDR2 sequences are MNHGY and SAAAGT. The length of the CDR3 is 14 residues. The CDR3 DNA reads TGTGCCACCCAAGGGGACAGGAGTGTCGGGGAAGCTTTCTTT. Amino acids: CATQGDRSVGEAFF.

V is TRBV30 and J is TRBJ2-7; perhaps D is TRBD1 or TRBD2 (5 bases each). The CDR3 has 11 amino acids. V lost 3 bases and J lost 7, with 10 bases in between. From germline, CDR1 is GTSNPN and CDR2 SVGIG (reference sequence). The CDR3 nucleotides read TGTGCCTGGAGGTCGTGGGGGGAGCAGTACTTC. This gives the protein CAWRSWGEQYF.

The chain carries TRBV30 and TRBJ1-4, with TRBD1 matching over 9 bases. The CDR3 has 12 residues. CDR1 GTSNPN and CDR2 SVGIG come from the germline V gene (reference sequence). The V gene end was trimmed by 6 bases and the J gene end by 8 bases; junction bases not matched to a gene: 4. In DNA, the CDR3 is TGTGCCTGCTCGGGACAGGGAGAAAAACTGTTTTTT. This sequence encodes CACSGQGEKLFF.

Written as DNA, the CDR3 is TGTGCCAGCAGCTTAAGACAGGGGGACAATGAGCAGTTCTTC. This encodes CASSLRQGDNEQFF. The V and J genes are TRBV11-3 and TRBJ2-1, with 9 bases matching TRBD1. CDR1 SGHNT and CDR2 YENEEA come from the germline V gene. The CDR3 length is 14 residues. V lost 2 bases and J lost 5; bases outside the gene matches: 1. The complete variable domain, with remaining parts taken from reference TRBV11-3 and TRBJ2-1, reads EAGVVQSPRYKIIEKKQPVAFWCNPISGHNTLYWYLQNLGQGPELLIRYENEEAVDDSQLPKDRFSAERLKGVDSTLKIQPAELGDSAVYLCASSLRQGDNEQFFGPGTRLTVL.

The chain employs TRBV2 and TRBJ1-1; possible D gene TRBD1, 6 bases. This CDR3 spans 16 amino acids. Germline V CDR1 and CDR2: SNHLY, FYNNEI. V was cut by 6 bases and J by 4 bases, with 21 bases left in between. The CDR3 nucleotides are TGTGCCAGCAGCCCTACTCTAAACAGGGTATCCACTGAAGCTTTCTTT. Its translation: CASSPTLNRVSTEAFF.

CDR3 residues: CASSPSLSDLNTGELFF. DNA for the CDR3: TGTGCCAGCTCACCGTCGCTGAGCGATTTGAACACCGGGGAGCTGTTTTTT. This chain uses TRBV18 with TRBJ2-2; D unresolved. CDR1 and CDR2 from the germline V gene are KGHSH and LQKENI. The CDR3 runs 17 residues. The V gene lost 3 bases and the J gene lost 1 base, with 15 bases spanning the gap.

This chain connects TRBV5-1 to TRBJ2-2; D not certain. This CDR3 has 16 amino acids. Germline-derived CDR1 and CDR2 are SGHRS and YFSETQ. Trimming stripped 0 bases from V and 4 bases from J, with 13 bases between. CDR3 DNA: TGCGCCAGCAGCTTGGCGGGTAGCCCTGGCACCGGGGAGCTGTTTTTT. Its translation: CASSLAGSPGTGELFF.